The 9 T cell receptor beta chains listed next were all sequenced from one sample in a study of blood T cell repertoires in COVID-19. Produced via immunoSEQ multiplex PCR; TCRdb's table is partial and in-frame only. This sample has roughly 44,000 clones; over 85% occur once, and the top ten carry over 10%. The specimen sequenced was peripheral blood. Receptors were obtained from a man of 80 years or more with acute or convalescent COVID-19.

This sequence joins TRBV18 and TRBJ2-7, with TRBD1 identical over 9 bases. The V segment lost 3 bases and the J segment 2 bases; nucleotides outside the gene matches: 5. Germline V gene data show CDR1 as KGHSH and CDR2 as LQKENI. This CDR3 has 15 amino acids. CDR3 sequence reads: CASSPVGQGTYEQYF. For the CDR3, the DNA is TGTGCCAGCTCACCGGTAGGACAGGGGACCTACGAGCAGTACTTC. Full variable domain (rest looked up from reference TRBV18 and TRBJ2-7): NAGVMQNPRHLVRRRGQEARLRCSPMKGHSHVYWYRQLPEEGLKFMVYLQKENIIDESGMPKERFSAEFPKEGPSILRIQQVVRGDSAAYFCASSPVGQGTYEQYFGPGTRLTVT.

The chain couples TRBV5-1 to TRBJ2-3; 8 nucleotides match TRBD2. The V gene end was trimmed by 0 bases and the J gene end by 1 base; junction bases not matched to a gene: 1. Germline V gene lookup returns CDR1 SGHRS and CDR2 YFSETQ. The CDR3 has 15 residues. The CDR3 DNA reads as TGCGCCAGCAGCTTGGGAGCGGGGGGCACAGATACGCAGTATTTT. It specifies CASSLGAGGTDTQYF.

This clone was seen once. The gene calls are TRBV29-1 and TRBJ1-1; D unresolved. Germline CDR1 reads SQVTM; CDR2 reads ANQGSEA. The CDR3 sequence is 13 residues long. The V end was cut by 4 bases, the J end by 4 bases, with 13 bases between. CDR3 coding DNA: TGCAGCGTTGCCCGCGGGGAGGGCACTGAAGCTTTCTTT. As protein: CSVARGEGTEAFF.

This chain connects TRBV3-1 (or the pseudogene TRBV3-2) to TRBJ2-5; 8 positions agree with TRBD1. V lost 4 bases to trimming and J lost 3 bases; unmatched junction nucleotides: 4. The CDR3 length is 14 residues. Germline V gives CDR1 LGHDT, CDR2 YNNKEL (reference sequence). CDR3 region: CASSLPGQEETQYF. For the CDR3, the DNA is TGTGCCAGCAGCCTTCCGGGACAGGAAGAGACCCAGTACTTC.

The sample holds one count of this clone. This chain joins TRBV12-3 or TRBV12-4 and TRBJ2-3; 7 bases match TRBD1. The CDR3 is 13 amino acids. The junction had 4 bases not matched to a gene; V was cut back by 6 bases and J by 4 bases. CDR3 amino acids: CASRPTGADTQYF. For the CDR3, the DNA is TGTGCCAGCAGACCTACAGGGGCAGATACGCAGTATTTT.

This chain uses TRBV2 with TRBJ2-2; 8 bases map to TRBD2. Germline V lookup: CDR1 SNHLY, CDR2 FYNNEI. The CDR3 sequence is 15 residues long. Unmatched junction bases numbered 9, after V lost 6 bases and J lost 6 bases. The CDR3 region has the DNA TGTGCCAGCAGGGGAGCGGGGGTGTGGGCCGGGGAGCTGTTTTTT. Protein sequence: CASRGAGVWAGELFF.

The rearrangement joins TRBV10-3 to TRBJ2-7, with D possibly matching TRBD1 (6 bases). V lost 6 bases and J 2 bases, leaving 29 bases between the germline ends. CDR1 and CDR2 from the germline V gene are ENHRY and SYGVKD. The CDR3 consists of 19 residues. CDR3 coding DNA: TGTGCCATCAGCGGACAGCTCCCCAAGACAGGTCTAGAACCCTACGAGCAGTACTTC. This encodes CAISGQLPKTGLEPYEQYF.

The chain uses TRBV18 and TRBJ2-2, with 8 bases fitting TRBD1. The V gene end was trimmed by 4 bases and the J gene end by 0 bases; junction bases not matched to a gene: 4. The germline gives CDR1 KGHSH, CDR2 LQKENI. This CDR3 is built from 16 residues. CDR3 bases: TGTGCCAGCTCACGGACAGGGATAACGAACACCGGGGAGCTGTTTTTT. Translated, it gives CASSRTGITNTGELFF.

The V and J genes are TRBV5-1 and TRBJ1-2; tentatively, D is TRBD1 (5 bases). The CDR3 loop spans 14 amino acids. Germline CDR1 and CDR2: SGHRS and YFSETQ. V was pared by 1 base and J by 4 bases, with 11 bases between. CDR3 protein: CASSLWGDPYGYTF. The CDR3 bases are TGCGCCAGCAGCTTGTGGGGGGACCCCTATGGCTACACCTTC.